This is a list of T cell receptor beta chains from one sample in a study of control samples from healthy donors and cancer patients. Measured with immunoSEQ multiplex PCR; TCRdb has only the in-frame clones, and not every one. The data hold about 53,000 clones, with 87% observed a single time. Sequenced material: PBMCs. The receptor source for this set is a man in his 60s with head and neck cancer. Each CDR3 is given with its conserved first and last residue. The order of the fields is J gene, clone size, D gene, V gene, CDR3 protein, CDR3 DNA. The D gene is left open where the match is weak. For some rows the clone size is stated as once, few or many, or as a class when expanded; others skip it.

j_gene: TRBJ2-5; abundance: -; d_gene: -; v_gene: TRBV5-4; CDR3aa: CASSLVGGGIPQYF; CDR3nt: TGTGCCAGCAGCTTGGTGGGTGGGGGGATTCCCCAGTACTTC
j_gene: TRBJ1-5; abundance: -; d_gene: -; v_gene: TRBV4-3; CDR3aa: CASSQDGGSQPQHF; CDR3nt: TGCGCCAGCAGCCAAGACGGAGGTTCTCAGCCCCAGCATTTT
j_gene: TRBJ2-3; abundance: few; d_gene: -; v_gene: TRBV7-9; CDR3aa: CASSLGRITDTQYF; CDR3nt: TGTGCCAGCAGCTTAGGACGGATTACAGATACGCAGTATTTT
j_gene: TRBJ2-7; abundance: -; d_gene: -; v_gene: TRBV6-2/TRBV6-3; CDR3aa: CASSYGGRASYEQYF; CDR3nt: TGTGCCAGCAGTTATGGTGGTAGGGCCTCCTACGAGCAGTACTTC
j_gene: TRBJ2-7; abundance: -; d_gene: TRBD2; v_gene: TRBV28; CDR3aa: CASSPPQSGSYEQYF; CDR3nt: TGTGCCAGCAGTCCCCCCCAAAGCGGGAGCTACGAGCAGTACTTC
j_gene: TRBJ1-6; abundance: -; d_gene: -; v_gene: TRBV27; CDR3aa: CASSYNRVQSPLHF; CDR3nt: TGTGCCAGCAGTTATAACAGGGTGCAATCACCCCTCCACTTT
j_gene: TRBJ1-6; abundance: -; d_gene: -; v_gene: TRBV9; CDR3aa: CASSVKAENSPLHF; CDR3nt: TGTGCCAGCAGCGTAAAGGCTGAAAATTCACCCCTCCACTTT
j_gene: TRBJ1-2; abundance: -; d_gene: -; v_gene: TRBV5-1; CDR3aa: CASRLTSLSGYTF; CDR3nt: TGCGCCAGCCGACTGACCTCCCTGAGTGGCTACACCTTC
j_gene: TRBJ2-1; abundance: -; d_gene: -; v_gene: TRBV7-9; CDR3aa: CASSLGGWDEQFF; CDR3nt: TGTGCCAGCAGCTTAGGGGGGTGGGATGAGCAGTTCTTC
j_gene: TRBJ1-2; abundance: -; d_gene: -; v_gene: TRBV5-1; CDR3aa: CASSLNRDSKGGYTF; CDR3nt: TGCGCCAGCAGCCTCAACCGGGACTCGAAGGGCGGCTACACCTTC